This TCR beta chain was identified in a study of cytomegalovirus exposure and HLA in healthy donors. Study-wide points: A classifier reportedly called cytomegalovirus status with high sensitivity and specificity. Apparent HLA restriction characterized most CMV-associated TCR beta chains in a later analysis. TCR beta V- and J-gene trimming was later associated with a missense DCLRE1C variant.

As regards this clone: Its antigen is as yet unknown.

The study ran its PCR with 60 Vbeta and 13 Jbeta primers. TCRdb's table, derived via immunoSEQ multiplex PCR, lists solely in-frame clones and lacks some. The sample records roughly 110,000 clones, less than 80% being singletons. Sample: PBMCs. The sequence came from a man between 60 and 75 years old in good health and CMV-seronegative.

The CDR3 sequence: CASSLAGRGDTQYF. The CDR3 nucleotides are TGTGCCAGCAGCTTGGCCGGCAGGGGAGATACGCAGTATTTT. This chain uses TRBV5-6 with TRBJ2-3; D possibly corresponds to TRBD1 (6 bases). Germline lookup yields CDR1 SGHDT and CDR2 YYEEEE. Trimming stripped 0 bases from V and 5 bases from J, with 10 bases between. The CDR3 consists of 14 residues.